This T cell receptor (beta chain) was recovered during a study of blood T cell repertoires in COVID-19. Study in general: The study drew acute and convalescent COVID-19 samples from the United States, Italy and Spain. The analysed material was cDNA or gDNA that came from T cells, B-cell-depleted T cells, or PBMCs.

This CDR3 is built from 13 residues. Trimming cost V 4 bases and J 0 bases, with 8 bases left between them. Germline V gene lookup returns CDR1 SGHRS and CDR2 YFSETQ. In the authors' methods: Amplification from reference gene primers served as the basis for estimated nucleated cell counts. Profiled with immunoSEQ multiplex PCR; TCRdb holds only in-frame clones, not every one. D and trimming were read from the DNA, whereas the V and J calls and clone size are those reported in that table. The sample lists 250,000 or so clones, around 84% seen once, with 1.5% in the top ten. The sequencing sample was made of peripheral blood. The chain couples TRBV5-1 to TRBJ2-7; D gene ambiguous. This sequence originates from a woman aged 40-49 years who had recovered from COVID-19. CDR3 amino acids: CASSVDTSYEQYF. The CDR3 nucleotides read TGCGCCAGCAGCGTTGACACCTCCTACGAGCAGTACTTC. Looking up the rest from reference TRBV5-1 and TRBJ2-7 gives the full variable domain: KAGVTQTPRYLIKTRGQQVTLSCSPISGHRSVSWYQQTPGQGLQFLFEYFSETQRNKGNFPGRFSGRQFSNSRSEMNVSTLELGDSALYLCASSVDTSYEQYFGPGTRLTVT.